Detailed here is one T cell receptor beta chain. Its antigen is still unknown. This entry belongs to a study of T cell responses to AZD1222 COVID-19 vaccine. Overall study: Second-dose schedules of about 4 or about 12 weeks were combined. Points from the study as a whole: Spike-specific TCR breadth rose after two AZD1222 doses, and depth rose as well.

This CDR3 region has 16 residues. Per germline, CDR1 LNHDA and CDR2 SQIVND (reference sequence). J lost 1 base, V lost 5 bases, and 7 bases had no gene match. Sequencing was performed with immunoSEQ multiplex PCR; in TCRdb, only in-frame clones are kept and a portion is missing. Of about 96,000 clones in the sample, about nine tenths are singletons; the top ten hold approximately 25%. The clonotype comes from an adult in good health. This sample comprised peripheral blood, obtained on day 0 of AZD1222 vaccination. The genes are TRBV19 and TRBJ2-2, with TRBD1 identical over 7 bases. The CDR3 is CASSPGQDLNTGELFF. CDR3 in DNA: TGTGCCAGTAGTCCAGGACAGGACTTGAACACCGGGGAGCTGTTTTTT.